The sequence of this TCR beta chain was determined in a study of T cells in women clearing cervical HPV infection. Produced via immunoSEQ multiplex PCR; TCRdb's table is partial and in-frame only. The table for this sample gives around 39,000 clones. The CDR3 runs to 14 residues. The V segment lost 3 bases and the J segment 7 bases; nucleotides outside the gene matches: 6. CDR1 SGHTA and CDR2 FQGNSA come from the germline V gene. Notes on this clone: Coverage ceases 3 residues before the CDR3 finishes, and the germline J gene fills in the end.

All participants had a single incident cervical HPV16 infection, and prevalent HPV16 infections were excluded. Cervical HPV DNA detected by MY09/MY11 PCR, typed by dot-blot. This chain uses TRBV7-2 with TRBJ2-1; 7 bases fit TRBD1. Sequencing used blood buffy coat. The sequence came from a woman between 18 and 75 years old with a cervical HPV16 infection that either progressed to CIN3+ or cleared (not recorded which). CDR3 DNA (partial): TGTGCCAGCAGCTTGGGACAGAGGGGAAATGAG. Protein product: CASSLGQRGNE. The whole CDR3 is CASSLGQRGNEQFF.